The source of this T cell receptor beta chain is a study of response to subunit inactivated influenza vaccine (dated by TCRdb to the late 2010s). Regarding the study in general: Deep quantitative profiling of the T cell receptor repertoire was used in the study to follow responses to a trivalent subunit inactivated influenza vaccine. Here is what the overall study found, with its caveats: The authors proposed that each seasonal influenza vaccination may bring in only a limited number of new T cells.

This clonotype was observed many times. The target of this receptor is not known. Base quality data are lacking; no much larger clone is found one base away. Library prep was done by RT-PCR. Sequencing took place on an Illumina HiSeq 2500. TCRdb passed the public sequencing reads through fastp at Q25 and MiXCR, retaining productive beta sequences. Merged by CDR3 protein, the rows form single entries marked with the most common genes and DNA. A total of a few hundred thousand distinct CDR3 sequences appear in this sample, about a fifth of them only once. 9.5% to 13% of the sample belongs to the ten largest clones. The germline V gene (reference sequence) gives CDR1 as LNHNV and CDR2 as YYDKDF. Measured from the cysteine to the phenylalanine, the CDR3 is 13 residues long. Only CDR3 DNA remains: 39 bases, in frame from the first base. V drops 5 bases and J drops 4 bases, leaving 11 bases in between.

Here the chain combines TRBV15 and TRBJ1-2; TRBD1 is possibly the D segment (5 matching bases). This clonotype originated in a man between 50 and 70 years old who received an inactivated influenza vaccine. Donor details come from another sample of the same person, matched by shared clones. Sequencing used PBMCs from blood, obtained roughly 20 months after vaccination. The CDR3 protein: CATSGMGGYGYTF. The nucleotide sequence reads as follows: TGTGCCACCAGCGGGATGGGGGGCTATGGCTACACCTTC.